This T cell receptor (beta chain) emerged from a study of identical twins. TCRdb ran MiXCR on the 5' RACE reads and lists one entry per CDR3 protein. The sample holds 450,000 or so distinct CDR3 sequences, approximately 24% seen once. The CDR3 is made up of 11 amino acids. V lost 5 bases and J lost 5, with 7 bases in between. Germline lookup yields CDR1 MNHEY and CDR2 SVGAGI. These data were likewise used in another study, on T cells expressing NK-cell markers.

The chain is built from TRBV6-5 and TRBJ2-7; D remains ambiguous. The clonotype comes from a woman younger than 35 in good health. Sequencing was carried out using CD4+ T cells sorted from blood. The CDR3 loop reads CASSTRDEQYF. The CDR3 region has the DNA TGTGCCAGCAGTACCCGTGACGAGCAGTACTTC.